This TCR beta chain was identified in a study of blood T cells in healthy people across ages (dated by TCRdb to between 2015 and 2017). In terms of the full investigation: In model experiments, template switching captured about one uniquely barcoded TCR beta cDNA molecule for every two T cells. To avoid experimental bias, donors of different ages were randomly spread across the sequencing lanes. The study measured age-related changes in TCR beta repertoire diversity using deep sequencing normalized with unique cDNA molecular identifiers. The donors were split into four age groups: young (average approximately 16 years), middle-aged (39), aged (around 67) and long-lived (under 85). The study analyzed two additional independent replicas of 1 million unique cDNA reads from the same blood draw for two donors, one aged 18 to 29 and one aged 80 or older. What the work shows at the level of the full study, not this receptor alone: Observed TCR beta diversity per million T cells fell roughly linearly with age, and a significant reduction was already apparent by age around 40. Total diversity estimates from one million sequenced T cells were considered lower bounds and underestimates. There was a strong correlation between observed TCR beta diversity and the percentage of naive T cells measured by flow cytometry. Bulk unsorted PBMC profiling prevented conclusive comparison of naive and antigen-experienced compartments. Donor CMV infection status was unknown, potentially confounding age-related changes in expanded clonotypes. Compared with the aged group, the long-lived group had more naive CD4+ T cells, fewer expanded clones and increased TCR diversity, suggesting age selection.

V lost 4 bases and J lost 6 bases; the stretch between them is 12 bases long. The CDR3 spans 14 residues, from the cysteine through the phenylalanine. Of all the DNA, just the CDR3 is kept, 42 bases in frame from base 1. Library construction relied on 5' RACE. The sequencer listed for this sample is Illumina HiSeq 2500. A second PCR of about 7 to 12 cycles was run with a J-beta primer mix and a sample-barcoded 5' primer. A template-switch 5' adaptor carrying 12 random nucleotides introduced a unique molecular identifier onto each TCR beta cDNA molecule. Each sample yielded at least 2.5 million CDR3-containing paired-end reads. The Mint cDNA synthesis kit, primed by a TRBC-specific oligonucleotide, was used to synthesize first-strand cDNA from all RNA. Following uracil-DNA glycosylase treatment, a first 18-cycle PCR with universal primers M1SS and BC2_uni_R was performed on all cDNA. For the original study's pipeline: For normalization, 1 million high-quality reads, each with a distinct molecular identifier, were randomly selected from each sample. Reads with shared molecular identifiers were discarded instead of being binned into consensus sequences. CDR3 identification, clonotype clustering and error correction used MiTCR with a Q25 quality threshold and the strictest error-elimination algorithm. Lower-bound total TCR beta diversity was estimated with a nonparametric unseen species model using Euler transformation. The public reads were reprocessed in TCRdb via fastp at Q25 and MiXCR, keeping in-frame beta chains. CDR3 protein duplicates are merged, each entry listing the most common genes and DNA. It is TCRdb's table, rather than the study itself, that gives the V and J calls and clone size. Across this sample there are some 690,000 distinct CDR3 sequences, with approximately 21% seen only once. 22% of the sample belongs to the ten largest clones.

Of note for this clonotype: No cognate antigen has been identified for it. Per-nucleotide qualities are absent, and no much larger clonotype sits a single base away.

The donors were around 39 Caucasian individuals from Russia, aged 6 to 90 years, who were systemically healthy. Approximately 11 milliliters of peripheral blood were drawn from each donor into EDTA-treated Vacutainer tubes. Ficoll-Paque density-gradient centrifugation was used to isolate PBMCs, with at least 7 million per sample. Total RNA was extracted from PBMCs with Trizol reagent, with at least 5.5 micrograms obtained per sample. For every donor, an aliquot of PBMCs went through flow cytometry to measure the percentages of naive CD45RAhigh/CD27high T cells. The receptor's source is a man between 65 and 79 years old in good health. The receptor chain draws on TRBV12-3 or TRBV12-4 and TRBJ1-4; matching of 5 bases hints at TRBD1 as the D gene. The sequenced sample consisted of blood. The DNA reads as follows: TGTGCCAGCAGTTGGGCAGGGCCCGATGAAAAACTGTTTTTT. Its amino acids are CASSWAGPDEKLFF.